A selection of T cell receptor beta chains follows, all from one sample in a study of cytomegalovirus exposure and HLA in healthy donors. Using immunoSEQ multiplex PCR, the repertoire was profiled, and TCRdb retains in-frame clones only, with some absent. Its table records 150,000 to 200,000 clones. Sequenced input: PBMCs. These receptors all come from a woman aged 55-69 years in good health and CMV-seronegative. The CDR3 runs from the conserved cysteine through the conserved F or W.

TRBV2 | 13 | CAFAGTGYEKLFF
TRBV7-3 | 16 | CASSPTSGGVTGELFF
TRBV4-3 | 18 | CASSQHPLAGGPVDTQYF
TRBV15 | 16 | CATSSTLDRAYNEQFF
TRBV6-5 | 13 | CASSYIQGYGYTF
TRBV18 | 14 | CASSPPGQNTEAFF
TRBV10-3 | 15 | CAISVGARGEGEQFF
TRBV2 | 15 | CASSIGSGRSGEQYF
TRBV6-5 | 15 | CASGRGDISNTEAFF
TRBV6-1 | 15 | CASLGLAGFYNEQFF
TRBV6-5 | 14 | CASSLGLNTGELFF
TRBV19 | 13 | CASSMGLKETQYF
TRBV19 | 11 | CASPGDREAFF
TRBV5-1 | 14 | CASSLGGGDDGYTF
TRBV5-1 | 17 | CASSLRLAGGGIETQYF
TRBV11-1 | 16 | CASSSSGRAYYNEQFF
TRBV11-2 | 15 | CASSIRTSGAYEQYF
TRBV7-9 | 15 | CASSPSGGGNQPQHF
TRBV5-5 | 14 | CASSFGQGEYGYTF
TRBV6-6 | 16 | CASSYSTYSSNYGYTF
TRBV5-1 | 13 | CASSPPGGGGYTF
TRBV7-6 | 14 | CASSLPLAGGEQFF
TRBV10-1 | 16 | CASSESGQGGTDTQYF
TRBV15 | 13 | CATSWTQNTEAFF
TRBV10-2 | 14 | CASRTAYSNQPQHF
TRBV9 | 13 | CASSGGLNEKLFF
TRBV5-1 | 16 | CASSLDPGGSTDTQYF
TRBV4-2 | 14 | CASSPNQGTYEQYF
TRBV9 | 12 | CASSVGADTQYF
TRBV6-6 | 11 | CASKAGDTQYF
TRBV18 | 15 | CASSRDRTVNTEAFF
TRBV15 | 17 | CATSRDWGDRGNQPQHF
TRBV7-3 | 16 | CASSSSRGSGANVLTF
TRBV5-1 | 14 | CASSSRTSGNEQYF
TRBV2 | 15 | CASSEGGLAGNEQFF
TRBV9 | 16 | CASSEASGTYGNEQFF
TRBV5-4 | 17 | CASSQGLAGVYQETQYF
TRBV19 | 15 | CASSILSPSTDTQYF
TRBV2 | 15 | CASSYRTGDTYEQYF
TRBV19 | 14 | CASSGNPYNSPLHF
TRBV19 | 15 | CASSRGGILNQPQHF
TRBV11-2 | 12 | CASSTSTETQYF
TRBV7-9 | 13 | CASSRTGGTEAFF
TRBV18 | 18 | CASSPPSGLGSGTDTQYF
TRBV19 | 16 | CASSIRPGQGLVELFF
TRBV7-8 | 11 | CASSLGQGIYF
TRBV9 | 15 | CASSVGVGGTDTQYF
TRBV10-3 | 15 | CAISEKAGGPYEQYF
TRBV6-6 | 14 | CASSLTGGSSPLHF
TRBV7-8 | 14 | CASSLDREDQPQHF
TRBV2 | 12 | CASSRGNQPQHF
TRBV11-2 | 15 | CASSLLTGENSPLHF
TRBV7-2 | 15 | CASRMPDRDPDTQYF
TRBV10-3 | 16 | CAISELLGGVNTEAFF
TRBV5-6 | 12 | CASSLAEVGYTF
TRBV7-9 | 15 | CASSLAGFRTGELFF
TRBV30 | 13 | CAWTGQGYEKLFF